This T cell receptor beta chain was captured in a study of control samples from healthy donors and cancer patients. Repertoires were generated with immunoSEQ multiplex PCR, while TCRdb's copy carries only in-frame clones and drops some. The data hold about 180,000 clones, with 90% to 95% observed a single time. CDR1 is LNHDA and CDR2 is SQIVND in the germline V gene (reference sequence). The junction had 2 bases not matched to a gene; V was cut back by 6 bases and J by 0 bases. The CDR3 extends over 14 amino acids. This TCR was sampled from a woman aged 18-35 years in good health. Sequencing used blood. The chain couples TRBV19 to TRBJ2-3; 8 positions agree with TRBD2. CDR3 sequence: CASRLAVSTDTQYF. Written as DNA, the CDR3 is TGTGCCAGTAGACTAGCGGTGAGCACAGATACGCAGTATTTT. Drawing the rest from reference TRBV19 and TRBJ2-3, the complete variable domain is DGGITQSPKYLFRKEGQNVTLSCEQNLNHDAMYWYRQDPGQGLRLIYYSQIVNDFQKGDIAEGYSVSREKKESFPLTVTSAQKNPTAFYLCASRLAVSTDTQYFGPGTRLTVL.